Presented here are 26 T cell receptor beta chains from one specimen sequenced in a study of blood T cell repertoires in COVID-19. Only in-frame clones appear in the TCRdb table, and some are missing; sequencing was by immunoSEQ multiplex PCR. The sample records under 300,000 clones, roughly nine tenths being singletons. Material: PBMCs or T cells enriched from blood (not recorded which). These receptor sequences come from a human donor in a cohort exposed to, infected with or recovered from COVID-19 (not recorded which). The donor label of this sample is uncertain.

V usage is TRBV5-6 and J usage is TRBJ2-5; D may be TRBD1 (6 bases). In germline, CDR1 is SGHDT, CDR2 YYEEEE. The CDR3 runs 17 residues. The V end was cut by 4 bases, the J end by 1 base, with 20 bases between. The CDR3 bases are TGTGCCAGCAGCAACGCAGCCGGGACACCGGGCCAAGAGACCCAGTACTTC. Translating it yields CASSNAAGTPGQETQYF.

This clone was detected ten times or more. CDR3 sequence: CASSIDHRANEKLFF. CDR3 nucleotide sequence: TGTGCCAGTAGTATAGATCATCGAGCTAATGAAAAACTGTTTTTT. The rearrangement links TRBV19 to TRBJ1-4; D uncertain. V dropped 0 bases and J dropped 3 bases, with 8 bases sitting between them. Germline values: CDR1 LNHDA, CDR2 SQIVND (reference sequence). The CDR3 runs 15 residues.

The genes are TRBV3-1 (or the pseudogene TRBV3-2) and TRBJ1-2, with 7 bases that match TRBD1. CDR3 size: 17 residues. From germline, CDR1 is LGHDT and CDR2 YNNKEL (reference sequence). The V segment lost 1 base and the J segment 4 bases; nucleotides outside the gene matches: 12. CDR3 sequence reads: CASSQVASGTDVYGYTF. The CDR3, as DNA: TGTGCCAGCAGCCAAGTAGCCTCCGGGACAGATGTCTATGGCTACACCTTC.

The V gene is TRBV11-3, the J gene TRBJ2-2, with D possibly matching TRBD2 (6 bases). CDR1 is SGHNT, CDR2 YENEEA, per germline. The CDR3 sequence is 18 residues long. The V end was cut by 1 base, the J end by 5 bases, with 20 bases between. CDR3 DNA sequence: TGTGCCAGCAGCTTAGGAACAGGAGGGCCCTTAGGGACCGGGGAGCTGTTTTTT. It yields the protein CASSLGTGGPLGTGELFF.

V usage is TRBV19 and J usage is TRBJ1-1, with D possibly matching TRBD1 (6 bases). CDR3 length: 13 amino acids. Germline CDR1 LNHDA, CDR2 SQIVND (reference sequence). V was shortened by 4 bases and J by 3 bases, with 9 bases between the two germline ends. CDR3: CASSRGQYTEAFF. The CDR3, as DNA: TGTGCCAGTAGTAGGGGACAATACACTGAAGCTTTCTTT.

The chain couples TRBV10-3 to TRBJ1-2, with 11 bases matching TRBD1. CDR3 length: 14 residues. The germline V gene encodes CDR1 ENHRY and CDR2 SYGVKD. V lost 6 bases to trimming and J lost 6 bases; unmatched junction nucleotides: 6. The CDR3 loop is CAISGQGARDGYTF. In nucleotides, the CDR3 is TGTGCCATCAGCGGACAGGGGGCGCGCGATGGCTACACCTTC.

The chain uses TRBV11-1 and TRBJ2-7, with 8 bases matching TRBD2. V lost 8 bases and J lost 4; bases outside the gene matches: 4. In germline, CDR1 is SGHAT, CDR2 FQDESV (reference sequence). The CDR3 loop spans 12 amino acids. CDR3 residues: CASLGREYEQYF. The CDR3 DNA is TGTGCCAGCCTCGGGAGGGAATACGAGCAGTACTTC. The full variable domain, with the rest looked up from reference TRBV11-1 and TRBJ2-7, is EAEVAQSPRYKITEKSQAVAFWCDPISGHATLYWYRQILGQGPELLVQFQDESVVDDSQLPKDRFSAERLKGVDSTLKIQPAELGDSAMYLCASLGREYEQYFGPGTRLTVT.

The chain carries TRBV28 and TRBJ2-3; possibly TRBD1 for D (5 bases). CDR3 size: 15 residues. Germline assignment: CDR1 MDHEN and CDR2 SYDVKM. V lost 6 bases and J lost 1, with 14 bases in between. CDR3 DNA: TGTGCCAGCAGCCCCCGTGAACAGGGCACAGATACGCAGTATTTT. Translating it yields CASSPREQGTDTQYF. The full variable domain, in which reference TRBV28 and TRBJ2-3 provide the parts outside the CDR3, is DVKVTQSSRYLVKRTGEKVFLECVQDMDHENMFWYRQDPGLGLRLIYFSYDVKMKEKGDIPEGYSVSREKKERFSLILESASTNQTSMYLCASSPREQGTDTQYFGPGTRLTVL.

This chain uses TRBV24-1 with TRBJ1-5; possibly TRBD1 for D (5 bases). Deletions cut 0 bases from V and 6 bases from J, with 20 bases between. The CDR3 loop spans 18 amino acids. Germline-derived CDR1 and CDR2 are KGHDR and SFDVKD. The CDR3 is CATSDLSGGGTARQPQHF. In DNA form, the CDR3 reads TGTGCCACCAGTGATTTGTCCGGGGGGGGGACGGCGCGTCAGCCCCAGCATTTT.

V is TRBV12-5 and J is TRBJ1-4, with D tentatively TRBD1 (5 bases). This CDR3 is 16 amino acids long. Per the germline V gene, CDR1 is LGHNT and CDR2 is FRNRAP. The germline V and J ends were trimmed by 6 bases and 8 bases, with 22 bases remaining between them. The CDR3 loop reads CASGTPVQGGEEKLFF. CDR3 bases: TGTGCTAGTGGAACTCCAGTCCAGGGAGGTGAGGAAAAACTGTTTTTT.

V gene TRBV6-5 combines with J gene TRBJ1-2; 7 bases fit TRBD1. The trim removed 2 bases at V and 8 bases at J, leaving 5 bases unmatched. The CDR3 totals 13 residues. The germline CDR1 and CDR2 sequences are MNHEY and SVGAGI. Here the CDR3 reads CASSYQGGQGYTF. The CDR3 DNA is TGTGCCAGCAGTTACCAAGGGGGCCAAGGCTACACCTTC.

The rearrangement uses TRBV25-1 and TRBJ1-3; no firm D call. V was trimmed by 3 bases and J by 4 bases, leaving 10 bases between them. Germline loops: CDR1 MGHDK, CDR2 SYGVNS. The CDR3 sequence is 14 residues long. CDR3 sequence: CASSEEKTGNTIYF. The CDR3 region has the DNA TGTGCCAGCAGTGAGGAGAAAACGGGAAACACCATATATTTT.

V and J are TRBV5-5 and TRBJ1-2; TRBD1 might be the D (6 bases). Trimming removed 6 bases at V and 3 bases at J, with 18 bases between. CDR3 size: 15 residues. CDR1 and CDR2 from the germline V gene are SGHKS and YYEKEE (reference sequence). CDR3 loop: CASTQGQTLYYGYTF. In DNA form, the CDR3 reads TGTGCCAGCACCCAGGGACAAACCCTTTACTATGGCTACACCTTC.

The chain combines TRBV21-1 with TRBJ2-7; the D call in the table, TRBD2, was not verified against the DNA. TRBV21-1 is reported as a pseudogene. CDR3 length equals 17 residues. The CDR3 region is CASSKYPRGRSHYEQYF. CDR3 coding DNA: TGTGCCAGCAGCAAATACCCGCGGGGCCGCTCCCACTACGAGCAGTACTTC.

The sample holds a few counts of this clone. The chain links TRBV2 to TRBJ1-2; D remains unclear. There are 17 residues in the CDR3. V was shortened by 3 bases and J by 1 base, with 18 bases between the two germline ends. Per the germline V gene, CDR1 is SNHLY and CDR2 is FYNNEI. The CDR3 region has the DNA TGTGCCAGCAGTGACATATTCAGGTTATCGTATAACTATGGCTACACCTTC. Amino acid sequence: CASSDIFRLSYNYGYTF.

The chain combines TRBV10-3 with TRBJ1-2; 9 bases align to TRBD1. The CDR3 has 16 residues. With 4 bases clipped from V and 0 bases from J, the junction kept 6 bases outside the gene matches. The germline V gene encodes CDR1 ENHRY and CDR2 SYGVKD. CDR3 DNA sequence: TGTGCCATCAGTGCACAGGGGGCCGAAGCTAACTATGGCTACACCTTC. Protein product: CAISAQGAEANYGYTF.

CDR3 bases: TGTGCCAGCAGTTACAACGCAGGAGGAGAGACCCAGTACTTC. As protein: CASSYNAGGETQYF. The chain has TRBV6-5 and TRBJ2-5; D is possibly TRBD2 (5 bases). Germline assignment: CDR1 MNHEY and CDR2 SVGAGI. Trimming shortened V by 2 bases and J by 4 bases, and 11 bases separated the two germline ends. CDR3 length: 14 residues.

CDR3 nucleotides: TGTGCCAGCAGTGAAGGTTTCGGGAATCAGCCCCAGCATTTT. Amino acid sequence: CASSEGFGNQPQHF. The chain couples TRBV6-4 to TRBJ1-5; D unresolved. The CDR3 length is 14 residues. Germline lookup yields CDR1 MRHNA and CDR2 SNTAGT. Trimming cost V 3 bases and J 4 bases, with 10 bases left between them.

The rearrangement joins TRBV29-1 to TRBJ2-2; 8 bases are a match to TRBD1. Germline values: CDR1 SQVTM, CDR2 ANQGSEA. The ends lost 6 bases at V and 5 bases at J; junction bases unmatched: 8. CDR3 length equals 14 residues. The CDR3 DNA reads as TGCAGCGTCACTACAGGGGGAGGTACCGGGGAGCTGTTTTTT. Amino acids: CSVTTGGGTGELFF.

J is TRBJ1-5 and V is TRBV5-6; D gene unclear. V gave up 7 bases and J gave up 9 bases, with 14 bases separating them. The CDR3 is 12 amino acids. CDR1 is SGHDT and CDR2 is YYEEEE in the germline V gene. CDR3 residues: CASGKLGGPQHF. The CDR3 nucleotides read TGTGCCAGCGGAAAGTTGGGAGGGCCCCAGCATTTT.

The CDR3 spells CASSVVHSGSLAGELFF. CDR3 bases: TGTGCCAGCAGCGTAGTTCATTCGGGGAGCCTAGCCGGGGAGCTGTTTTTT. V usage is TRBV9 and J usage is TRBJ2-2; possible D gene TRBD2, 5 bases. In germline, CDR1 is SGDLS, CDR2 YYNGEE. V was clipped by 0 bases and J by 6 bases, with 18 bases between them. This CDR3 spans 17 amino acids.

CDR3 sequence (DNA): TGTGCCACCAGCAGAGTGGGAGGCAATCAGCCCCAGCATTTT. Protein sequence: CATSRVGGNQPQHF. The V call is TRBV15, the J call TRBJ1-5; D call uncertain. Germline-derived CDR1 and CDR2 are LNHNV and YYDKDF (reference sequence). The length of the CDR3 is 14 residues. Trimming took 1 base from V and 2 from J, leaving 6 bases between them.

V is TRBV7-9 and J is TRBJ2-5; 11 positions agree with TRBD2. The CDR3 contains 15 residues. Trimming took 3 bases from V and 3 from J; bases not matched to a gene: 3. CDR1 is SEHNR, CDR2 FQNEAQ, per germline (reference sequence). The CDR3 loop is CASSFRLAGKETQYF. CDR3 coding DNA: TGTGCCAGCAGCTTCAGACTAGCGGGGAAAGAGACCCAGTACTTC.

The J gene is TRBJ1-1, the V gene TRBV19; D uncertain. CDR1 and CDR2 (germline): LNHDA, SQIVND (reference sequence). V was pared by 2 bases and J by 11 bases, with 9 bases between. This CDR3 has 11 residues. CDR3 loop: CASSISMRAFF. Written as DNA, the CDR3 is TGTGCCAGTAGTATAAGCATGAGGGCTTTCTTT.

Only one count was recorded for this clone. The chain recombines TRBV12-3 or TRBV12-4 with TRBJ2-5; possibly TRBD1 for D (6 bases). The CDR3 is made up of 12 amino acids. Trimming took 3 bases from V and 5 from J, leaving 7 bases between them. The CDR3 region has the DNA TGTGCCAGCAGTTTGAGGGGGGAGACCCAGTACTTC. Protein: CASSLRGETQYF.

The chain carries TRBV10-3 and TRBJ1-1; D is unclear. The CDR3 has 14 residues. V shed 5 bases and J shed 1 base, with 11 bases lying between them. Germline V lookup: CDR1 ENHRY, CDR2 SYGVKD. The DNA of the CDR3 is TGTGCCATCAGTACCCCGGAGCCGAACACTGAAGCTTTCTTT. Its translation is CAISTPEPNTEAFF.